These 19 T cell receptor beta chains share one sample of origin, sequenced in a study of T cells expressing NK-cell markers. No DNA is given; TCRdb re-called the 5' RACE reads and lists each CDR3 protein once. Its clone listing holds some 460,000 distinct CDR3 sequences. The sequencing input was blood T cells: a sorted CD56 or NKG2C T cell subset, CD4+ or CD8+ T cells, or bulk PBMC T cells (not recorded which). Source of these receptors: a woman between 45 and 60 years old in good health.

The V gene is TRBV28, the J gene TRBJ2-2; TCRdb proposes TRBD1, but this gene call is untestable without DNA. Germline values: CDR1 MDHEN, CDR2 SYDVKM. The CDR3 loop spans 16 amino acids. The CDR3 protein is CASSFIGRGNTGELFF.

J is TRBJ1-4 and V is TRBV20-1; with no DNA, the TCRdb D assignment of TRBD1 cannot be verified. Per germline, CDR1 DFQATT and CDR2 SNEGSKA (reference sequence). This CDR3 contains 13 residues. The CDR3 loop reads CSFSTGLNEKLFF.

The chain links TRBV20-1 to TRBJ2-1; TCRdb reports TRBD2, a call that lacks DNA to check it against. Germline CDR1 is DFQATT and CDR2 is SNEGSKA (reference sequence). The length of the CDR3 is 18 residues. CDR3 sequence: CSARVKTSGRISYNEQFF.

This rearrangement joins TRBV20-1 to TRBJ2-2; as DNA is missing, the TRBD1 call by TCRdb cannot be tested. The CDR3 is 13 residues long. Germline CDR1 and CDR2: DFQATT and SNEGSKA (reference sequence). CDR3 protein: CSARDRRAGELFF.

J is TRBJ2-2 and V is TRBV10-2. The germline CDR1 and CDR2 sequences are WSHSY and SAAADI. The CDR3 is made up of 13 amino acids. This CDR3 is CASSESNTGELFF.

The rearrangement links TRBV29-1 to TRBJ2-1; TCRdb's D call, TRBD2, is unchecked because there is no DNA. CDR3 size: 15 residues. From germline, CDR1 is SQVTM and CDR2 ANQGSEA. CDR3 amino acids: CSGDRGLASSNEQFF.

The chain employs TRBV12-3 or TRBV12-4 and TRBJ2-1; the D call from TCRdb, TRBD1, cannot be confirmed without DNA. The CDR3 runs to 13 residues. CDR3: CASSLTGGSEQFF.

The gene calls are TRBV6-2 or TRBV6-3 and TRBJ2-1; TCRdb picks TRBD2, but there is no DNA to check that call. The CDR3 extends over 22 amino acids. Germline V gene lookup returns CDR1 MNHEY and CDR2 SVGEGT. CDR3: CASSTKGLMAGRQRRVGNEQFF.

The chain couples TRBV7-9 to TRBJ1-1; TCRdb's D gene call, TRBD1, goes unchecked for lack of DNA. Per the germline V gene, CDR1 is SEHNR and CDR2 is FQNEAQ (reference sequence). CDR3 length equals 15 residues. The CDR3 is CASRSRGQGITEAFF.

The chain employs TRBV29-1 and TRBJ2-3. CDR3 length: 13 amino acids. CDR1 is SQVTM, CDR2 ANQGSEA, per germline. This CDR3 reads CSVVPSSTDTQYF.

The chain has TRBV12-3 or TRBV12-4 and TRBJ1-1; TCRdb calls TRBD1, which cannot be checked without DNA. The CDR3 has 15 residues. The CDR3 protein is CASSPRTGGRTEAFF.

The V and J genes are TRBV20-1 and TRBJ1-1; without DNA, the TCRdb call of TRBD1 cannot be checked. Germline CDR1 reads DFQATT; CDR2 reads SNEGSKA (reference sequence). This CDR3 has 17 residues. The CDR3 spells CSARDSRVSSIYTEAFF.

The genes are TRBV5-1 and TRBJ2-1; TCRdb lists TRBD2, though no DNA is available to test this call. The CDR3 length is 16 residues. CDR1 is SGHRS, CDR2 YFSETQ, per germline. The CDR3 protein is CASSLAPRLAYNEQFF.

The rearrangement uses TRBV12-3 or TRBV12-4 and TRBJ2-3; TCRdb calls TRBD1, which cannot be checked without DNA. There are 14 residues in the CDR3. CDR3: CASSLFRGIDTQYF.

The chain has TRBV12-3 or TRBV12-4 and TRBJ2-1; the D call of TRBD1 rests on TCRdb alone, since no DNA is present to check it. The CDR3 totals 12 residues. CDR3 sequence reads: CASSLFLGGQFF.

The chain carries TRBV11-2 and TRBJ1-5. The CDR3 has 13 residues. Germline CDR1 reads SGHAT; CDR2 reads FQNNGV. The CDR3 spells CASSLWANQPQHF. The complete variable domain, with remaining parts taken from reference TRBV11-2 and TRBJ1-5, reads EAGVAQSPRYKIIEKRQSVAFWCNPISGHATLYWYQQILGQGPKLLIQFQNNGVVDDSQLPKDRFSAERLKGVDSTLKIQPAKLEDSAVYLCASSLWANQPQHFGDGTRLSIL.

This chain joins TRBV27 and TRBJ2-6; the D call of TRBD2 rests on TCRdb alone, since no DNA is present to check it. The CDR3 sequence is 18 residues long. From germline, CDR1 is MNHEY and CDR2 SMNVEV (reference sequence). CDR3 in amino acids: CASSPTSGRISGANVLTF. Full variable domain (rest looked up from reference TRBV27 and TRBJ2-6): EAQVTQNPRYLITVTGKKLTVTCSQNMNHEYMSWYRQDPGLGLRQIYYSMNVEVTDKGDVPEGYKVSRKEKRNFPLILESPSPNQTSLYFCASSPTSGRISGANVLTFGAGSRLTVL.

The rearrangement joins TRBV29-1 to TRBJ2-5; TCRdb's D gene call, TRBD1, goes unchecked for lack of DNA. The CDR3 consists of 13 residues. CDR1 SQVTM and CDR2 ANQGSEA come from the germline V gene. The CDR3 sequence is CSGSGGNQETQYF.

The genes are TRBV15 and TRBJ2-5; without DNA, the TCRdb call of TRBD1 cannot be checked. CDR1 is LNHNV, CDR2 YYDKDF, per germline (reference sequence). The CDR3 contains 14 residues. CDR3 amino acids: CATSQDRGPETQYF.